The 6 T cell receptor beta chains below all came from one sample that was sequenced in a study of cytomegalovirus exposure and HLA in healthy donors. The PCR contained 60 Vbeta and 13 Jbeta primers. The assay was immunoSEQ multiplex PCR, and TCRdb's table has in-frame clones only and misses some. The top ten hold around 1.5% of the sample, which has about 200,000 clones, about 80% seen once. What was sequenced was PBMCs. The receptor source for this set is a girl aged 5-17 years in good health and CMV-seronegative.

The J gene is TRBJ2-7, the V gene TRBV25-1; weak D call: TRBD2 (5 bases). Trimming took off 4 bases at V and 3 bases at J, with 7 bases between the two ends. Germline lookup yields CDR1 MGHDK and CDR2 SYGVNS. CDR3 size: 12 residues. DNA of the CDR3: TGTGCCAGCAGTGTTCGGGGCTACGAGCAGTACTTC. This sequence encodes CASSVRGYEQYF.

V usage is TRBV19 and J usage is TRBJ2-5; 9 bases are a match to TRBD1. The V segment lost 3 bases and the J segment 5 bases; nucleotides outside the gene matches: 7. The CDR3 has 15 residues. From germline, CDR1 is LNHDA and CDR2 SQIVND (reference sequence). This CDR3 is CASSMVQGAGETQYF. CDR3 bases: TGTGCCAGTAGTATGGTACAGGGGGCAGGGGAGACCCAGTACTTC.

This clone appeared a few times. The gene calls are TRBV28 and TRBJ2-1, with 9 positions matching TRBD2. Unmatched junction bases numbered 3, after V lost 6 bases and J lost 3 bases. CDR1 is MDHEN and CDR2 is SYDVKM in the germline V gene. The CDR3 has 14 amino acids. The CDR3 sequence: CASRLAGSYNEQFF. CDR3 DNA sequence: TGTGCCAGCAGGCTAGCGGGGAGCTACAATGAGCAGTTCTTC. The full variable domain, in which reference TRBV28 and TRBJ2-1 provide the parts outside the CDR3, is DVKVTQSSRYLVKRTGEKVFLECVQDMDHENMFWYRQDPGLGLRLIYFSYDVKMKEKGDIPEGYSVSREKKERFSLILESASTNQTSMYLCASRLAGSYNEQFFGPGTRLTVL.

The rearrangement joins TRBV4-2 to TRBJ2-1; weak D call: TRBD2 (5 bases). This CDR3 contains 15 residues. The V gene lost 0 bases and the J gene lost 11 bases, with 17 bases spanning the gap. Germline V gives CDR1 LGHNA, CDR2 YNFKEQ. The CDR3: CASSQEKGTRAQQFF. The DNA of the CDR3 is TGTGCCAGCAGCCAAGAGAAGGGAACTAGAGCGCAGCAGTTCTTC.

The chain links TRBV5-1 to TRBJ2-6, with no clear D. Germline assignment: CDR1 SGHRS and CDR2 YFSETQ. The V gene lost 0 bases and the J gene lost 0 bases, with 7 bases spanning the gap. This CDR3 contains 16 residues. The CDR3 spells CASSLGGNSGANVLTF. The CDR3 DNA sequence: TGCGCCAGCAGCTTGGGCGGAAACTCTGGGGCCAACGTCCTGACTTTC.

This CDR3 is CASSYSRGRQGYEQYF. The CDR3, as DNA: TGTGCCAGCAGTTATTCCAGGGGCAGGCAAGGCTACGAGCAGTACTTC. The rearrangement links TRBV6-5 to TRBJ2-7, with D perhaps TRBD1 (6 bases). The V and J ends lost 3 bases and 3 bases respectively, with 18 bases between them. Germline CDR1 MNHEY, CDR2 SVGAGI. The CDR3 sequence is 16 residues long.